Presented here are 25 T cell receptor beta chains from one specimen sequenced in a study of T cells in Graves' hyperthyroidism and ophthalmopathy. It was RNA transcripts that yielded the amplified TCR beta CDR3 regions. The TCR CDR3 first-round RT-PCR relied on the HTBI primer set. TCRdb fed the multiplex PCR reads into MiXCR, producing one record per CDR3 protein. The sample yields 480,000 or so distinct CDR3 sequences, 13% to 15% seen once. The sample was blood. The source is a woman aged 18 to 35 with Graves' hyperthyroidism.

This clonotype was detected ten times or more. The chain is built from TRBV27 and TRBJ2-7; 8 nucleotides match TRBD2. Looked up from germline, CDR1 is MNHEY and CDR2 is SMNVEV (reference sequence). V lost 1 base and J lost 2; bases outside the gene matches: 4. This CDR3 region has 15 residues. CDR3 protein: CASSLFFSGTYEQYF. The CDR3 nucleotides read TGTGCCAGCAGTTTATTTTTTAGCGGGACCTACGAGCAGTACTTC.

The chain uses TRBV10-2 and TRBJ2-1; 12 bases map to TRBD2. The V and J ends lost 0 bases and 12 bases, in that order; junction bases with no gene match: 9. Per germline, CDR1 WSHSY and CDR2 SAAADI. The CDR3 has 16 residues. The CDR3 loop reads CASSESLTSGSAWQFF. The CDR3 DNA sequence: TGCGCCAGCAGTGAGTCGTTGACTAGCGGGAGTGCTTGGCAGTTCTTC.

Regarding this clonotype: A much larger clone differs from this one at a single base, so this may be a read error. V is TRBV30 and J is TRBJ2-1; 9 nucleotides line up with TRBD2. The CDR3 has 13 residues. Germline values: CDR1 GTSNPN, CDR2 SVGIG (reference sequence). Germline trimming cut 3 bases from V and 10 bases from J; bases unmatched to any gene: 7. CDR3 in amino acids: CAWSLGTSTEQFF. The CDR3 DNA follows: TGTGCCTGGAGCCTCGGGACTAGCACGGAGCAGTTCTTC.

Many counts were recorded for this clonotype. CDR3: CAISEVENTEAFF. The CDR3 nucleotides are TGTGCCATCAGTGAGGTTGAGAACACTGAAGCTTTCTTT. V is TRBV10-3 and J is TRBJ1-1; D is unresolved. The CDR3 spans 13 residues. The ends were cut back, 2 bases at V and 1 base at J, with 5 bases in the middle. Germline V gene data show CDR1 as ENHRY and CDR2 as SYGVKD.

This clonotype showed up many times. This CDR3 reads CASSTWTGEAKNIQYF. CDR3 DNA: TGTGCCAGCAGCACTTGGACAGGCGAAGCCAAAAACATTCAGTACTTC. The chain links TRBV11-3 to TRBJ2-4; 7 nucleotides match TRBD1. The CDR3 loop spans 16 amino acids. V was clipped by 5 bases and J by 0 bases; unmatched bases: 7. Germline CDR1 and CDR2: SGHNT and YENEEA.

The chain joins TRBV27 to TRBJ1-3; the D gene is possibly TRBD1 (5 bases). V lost 2 bases and J lost 4, with 12 bases in between. The CDR3 loop spans 15 amino acids. CDR1 is MNHEY and CDR2 is SMNVEV in the germline V gene (reference sequence). CDR3 in DNA: TGTGCCAGCAGTTTAGGGCCAGGGCCGGGAAACACCATATATTTT. This gives the protein CASSLGPGPGNTIYF.

This clonotype was detected ten times or more. The chain links TRBV7-3 to TRBJ2-3, with 8 bases fitting TRBD2. This CDR3 comprises 16 residues. Germline V gene sequence: CDR1 SGHTA, CDR2 FQGTGA. The ends lost 4 bases at V and 4 bases at J; junction bases unmatched: 10. For the CDR3, the DNA is TGTGCCAGCAGCTCTCAAACAGCGGGAGTAGCAGATACGCAGTATTTT. Amino acid sequence: CASSSQTAGVADTQYF.

This clonotype occurred many times. V is TRBV20-1 and J is TRBJ2-7, with 10 nucleotides matching TRBD2. V shed 2 bases, J shed 3 bases, and the junction held 10 bases outside the gene matches. The CDR3 has 16 amino acids. Per germline, CDR1 DFQATT and CDR2 SNEGSKA (reference sequence). CDR3 region: CSARRLRRTSGYEQYV. The CDR3 coding sequence is TGCAGTGCTAGAAGGTTACGAAGGACTAGCGGCTACGAGCAGTACGTC.

As to this clonotype: It may be a read error: a sequence one base away is much more abundant. The chain links TRBV7-9 to TRBJ1-4, with TRBD1 identical over 10 bases. The CDR3 totals 15 residues. The germline V gene has CDR1 SEHNR and CDR2 FQNEAQ (reference sequence). Trimming at V came to 4 bases and at J to 7 bases, leaving 6 bases not matched to a gene. CDR3 coding DNA: TGTGCCAGCAGCTCGGGACAGGGGAAGAGTGAAAAACTGTTTTTT. This codes for CASSSGQGKSEKLFF.

V usage is TRBV27 and J usage is TRBJ1-1, with 8 bases fitting TRBD1. CDR1 MNHEY and CDR2 SMNVEV come from the germline V gene (reference sequence). Trimming at V came to 5 bases and at J to 6 bases, leaving 11 bases not matched to a gene. This CDR3 region has 15 residues. The CDR3 spells CASSTRQGYLAEAFF. The CDR3 DNA is TGTGCCAGCAGTACCCGACAGGGGTACCTCGCTGAAGCTTTCTTT.

This chain connects TRBV5-1 to TRBJ2-7; 9 bases fit TRBD2. The CDR3 has 15 amino acids. Germline V gene sequence: CDR1 SGHRS, CDR2 YFSETQ. J gave up 1 base and V 9 bases, and 11 bases lay outside the gene matches. This CDR3 reads CATSPGAGGSYEQYF. The CDR3 bases are TGCGCCACCTCACCGGGAGCGGGAGGTTCCTACGAGCAGTACTTC.

There are many counts of this clonotype. The V gene is TRBV12-3 or TRBV12-4, the J gene TRBJ2-2; TRBD2 might be the D (5 bases). The CDR3 has 15 amino acids. The V and J ends lost 2 bases and 5 bases respectively, with 12 bases between them. For the CDR3, the DNA is TGTGCCAGCAGTTTATGGACCTCGGGGACCGGGGAGCTGTTTTTT. Encoded protein: CASSLWTSGTGELFF.

Ten or more counts support this clonotype. The chain uses TRBV11-2 and TRBJ2-7, with TRBD2 identical over 8 bases. CDR1 is SGHAT, CDR2 FQNNGV, per germline. This CDR3 contains 12 residues. Trimming cost V 5 bases and J 9 bases; bases outside gene matches: 6. The CDR3, as DNA: TGTGCCAGCAGCCCGGGACTAGAAGTGCAGTACTTC. Residues: CASSPGLEVQYF. Together with reference TRBV11-2 and TRBJ2-7, the CDR3 gives the full variable domain: EAGVAQSPRYKIIEKRQSVAFWCNPISGHATLYWYQQILGQGPKLLIQFQNNGVVDDSQLPKDRFSAERLKGVDSTLKIQPAKLEDSAVYLCASSPGLEVQYFGPGTRLTVT.

The table lists this clonotype with many counts. The chain carries TRBV12-3 or TRBV12-4 and TRBJ1-4; D is perhaps TRBD1 (5 bases). The CDR3 consists of 14 residues. Trimming left V 1 base short and J 7 bases short, with 10 bases between. CDR3 region: CASSLGGRPEKLFF. Here the CDR3 DNA reads TGTGCCAGCAGTTTAGGGGGACGCCCTGAAAAACTGTTTTTT.

A few counts support this clonotype. V and J are TRBV5-8 and TRBJ1-4; D is unresolved. Looked up from germline, CDR1 is SGHTS and CDR2 is YDEGEE. The CDR3 length is 12 residues. The ends were cut back, 1 base at V and 6 bases at J, with 4 bases in the middle. The CDR3 nucleotides read TGTGCCAGCAGCTTGTCCCATGAAAAACTGTTTTTT. As protein: CASSLSHEKLFF.

This clonotype was picked up a small number of times. The V call is TRBV28, the J call TRBJ2-1, with D hard to call. The V end lost 5 bases, the J end lost 10 bases, and 15 bases lay between the germline ends. Germline assignment: CDR1 MDHEN and CDR2 SYDVKM. This CDR3 comprises 13 residues. This chain's CDR3 is CASSPLPGREQFF. The CDR3 DNA reads as TGTGCCAGCAGTCCCCTTCCGGGCCGAGAGCAGTTCTTC.

The genes are TRBV19 and TRBJ2-6; a possible D gene is TRBD2 (6 bases). The germline CDR1 and CDR2 sequences are LNHDA and SQIVND (reference sequence). The CDR3 runs to 16 residues. Trimming took 5 bases from V and 1 from J, leaving 12 bases between them. The chain's CDR3 is CASSSGRQSGANVLTF. The CDR3, as DNA: TGTGCCAGTAGTTCAGGGAGGCAATCTGGGGCCAACGTCCTGACTTTC.

This clonotype has a count of ten or more. This sequence joins TRBV7-2 and TRBJ2-1, with 7 bases aligning to TRBD1. The germline V gene encodes CDR1 SGHTA and CDR2 FQGNSA. The ends lost 0 bases at V and 6 bases at J; junction bases unmatched: 5. There are 15 residues in the CDR3. CDR3 region: CASSLATGSGNEQFF. The DNA for the CDR3 is TGTGCCAGCAGCTTAGCGACAGGGAGCGGCAATGAGCAGTTCTTC.

This clonotype was counted a few times. One base away lies a much larger clone, so this may be a sequencing read error. The chain combines TRBV5-1 with TRBJ2-1; a weak D match, TRBD2 (5 bases). The J call is uncertain, as TRBJ2-7 better fits the DNA end. Germline V gives CDR1 SGHRS, CDR2 YFSETQ. The CDR3 contains 16 residues. CDR3 sequence: CASSLGRASSYNEQYF. In DNA form, the CDR3 reads TGCGCCAGCAGCTTGGGTCGCGCTAGCTCCTACAATGAGCAGTACTTC.

The chain employs TRBV5-1 and TRBJ1-5; tentative D call: TRBD1 (5 bases). Trimming shortened V by 2 bases and J by 6 bases, and 15 bases separated the two germline ends. This CDR3 is 15 amino acids long. The germline CDR1 and CDR2 sequences are SGHRS and YFSETQ. The CDR3 region is CASSLEGAGSQPQHF. For the CDR3, the DNA is TGCGCCAGCAGCTTAGAAGGGGCTGGCAGTCAGCCCCAGCATTTT.

The chain combines TRBV3-1 with TRBJ1-1, with D unclear. From germline, CDR1 is LGHDT and CDR2 YNNKEL (reference sequence). The length of the CDR3 is 12 residues. Deletions cut 4 bases from V and 8 bases from J, with 11 bases between. This CDR3 reads CASSPLGSEAFF. In nucleotides, the CDR3 is TGTGCCAGCAGCCCCCTAGGGTCAGAAGCTTTCTTT.

This clonotype appeared many times. This rearrangement joins TRBV3-1 to TRBJ1-4; D possibly corresponds to TRBD1 (5 bases). Germline-derived CDR1 and CDR2 are LGHDT and YNNKEL (reference sequence). V lost 4 bases and J lost 7, with 13 bases in between. There are 14 residues in the CDR3. CDR3 loop: CASSPHWDGEKLFF. CDR3 sequence (DNA): TGTGCCAGCAGCCCACACTGGGACGGTGAAAAACTGTTTTTT.

The chain uses TRBV11-2 and TRBJ1-2; D may be TRBD1 (6 bases). Germline CDR1 is SGHAT and CDR2 is FQNNGV. The CDR3 has 14 residues. Between the trimmed V and J ends, which lost 7 bases and 7 bases, there was a span of 19 bases. CDR3 bases: TGTGCCAGCACCATACCGAGGGGGGGTTTTGGCTACACCTTC. It translates to CASTIPRGGFGYTF.

Regarding this clonotype: This may be a read error: a much more frequent sequence differs by one nucleotide. CDR3 nucleotide sequence: TGTGTTAGTGGTATACCCGGGACAGGGGGCACCGGGGAGCTGTTTTTT. Its translation is CVSGIPGTGGTGELFF. The J gene is TRBJ2-2, the V gene TRBV12-5; TRBD1 aligns across 11 bases. Germline loops: CDR1 LGHNT, CDR2 FRNRAP. The CDR3 has 16 amino acids.

The V gene is TRBV2, the J gene TRBJ2-2; 8 nucleotides match TRBD2. The CDR3 is 14 residues long. V dropped 6 bases and J dropped 6; count of bases not matched to a gene: 6. Germline-derived CDR1 and CDR2 are SNHLY and FYNNEI. The CDR3 DNA reads as TGTGCCAGCAGCGACACGGGAGGGGCCGGGGAGCTGTTTTTT. It codes for CASSDTGGAGELFF.